In its sample, the clone carrying this TCR beta chain was seen many times. Its specificity is not known. This entry belongs to a study of T-cell memory formation after mild COVID-19. Broader study findings: The pre-infection memory compartment contained some responding clones, suggesting cross-reactive memory joined.

TCRdb passed the 5' RACE reads through MiXCR, listing each CDR3 protein once. The sample comprises 250,000 to 350,000 distinct CDR3 sequences, 19% of which are singletons, and over 20% rests with the top ten. CDR3 size: 16 residues. The V and J ends lost 5 bases and 2 bases, in that order; junction bases with no gene match: 8. In germline, CDR1 is SGHRS, CDR2 YFSETQ. The chain couples TRBV5-1 to TRBJ2-1; 9 bases map to TRBD1. The sample taken for sequencing was PBMCs or a T cell subset sorted from them (not recorded which). The receptor was isolated from a man younger than 30 who had mild COVID-19 (a few samples of this study predate the infection). Cell type and time point are not known. CDR3 bases: TGCGCCAGCAGATCACAGGGGGCGAGGCCCTACAATGAGCAGTTCTTC. Translated: CASRSQGARPYNEQFF.